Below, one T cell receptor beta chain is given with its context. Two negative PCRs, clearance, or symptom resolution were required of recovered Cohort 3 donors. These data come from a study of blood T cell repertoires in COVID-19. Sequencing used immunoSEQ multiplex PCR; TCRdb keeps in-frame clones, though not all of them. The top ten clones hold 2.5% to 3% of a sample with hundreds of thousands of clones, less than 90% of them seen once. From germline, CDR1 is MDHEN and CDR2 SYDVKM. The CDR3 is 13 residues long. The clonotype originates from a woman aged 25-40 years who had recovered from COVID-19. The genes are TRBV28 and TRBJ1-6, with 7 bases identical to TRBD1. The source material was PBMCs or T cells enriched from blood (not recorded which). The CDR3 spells CAIRQGVNSPLHF. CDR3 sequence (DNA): TGTGCAATCCGCCAGGGGGTAAATTCACCCCTCCACTTT.